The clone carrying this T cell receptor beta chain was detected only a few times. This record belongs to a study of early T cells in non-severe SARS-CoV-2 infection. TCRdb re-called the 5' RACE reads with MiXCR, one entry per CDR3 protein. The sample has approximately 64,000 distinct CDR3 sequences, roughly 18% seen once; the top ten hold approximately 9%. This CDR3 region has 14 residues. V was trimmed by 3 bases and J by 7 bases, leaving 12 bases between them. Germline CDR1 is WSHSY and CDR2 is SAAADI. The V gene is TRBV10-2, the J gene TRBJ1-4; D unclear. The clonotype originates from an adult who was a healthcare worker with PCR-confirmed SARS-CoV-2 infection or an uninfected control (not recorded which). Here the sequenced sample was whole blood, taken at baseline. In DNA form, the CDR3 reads TGCGCCAGCAGTGACTGGGGAATAGGTGAAAAACTGTTTTTT. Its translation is CASSDWGIGEKLFF.